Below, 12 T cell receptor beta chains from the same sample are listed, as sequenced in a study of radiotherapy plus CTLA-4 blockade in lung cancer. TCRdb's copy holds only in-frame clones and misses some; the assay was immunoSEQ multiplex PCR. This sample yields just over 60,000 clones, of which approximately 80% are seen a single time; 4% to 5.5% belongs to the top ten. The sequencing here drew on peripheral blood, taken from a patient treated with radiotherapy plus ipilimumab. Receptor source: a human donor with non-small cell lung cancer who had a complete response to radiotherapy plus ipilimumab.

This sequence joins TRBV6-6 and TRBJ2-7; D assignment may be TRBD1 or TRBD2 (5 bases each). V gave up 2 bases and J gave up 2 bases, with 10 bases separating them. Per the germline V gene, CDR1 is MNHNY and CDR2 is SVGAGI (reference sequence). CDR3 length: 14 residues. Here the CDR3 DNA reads TGTGCCAGCAGTTACGGTCCGGGACCCTACGAGCAGTACTTC. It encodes CASSYGPGPYEQYF.

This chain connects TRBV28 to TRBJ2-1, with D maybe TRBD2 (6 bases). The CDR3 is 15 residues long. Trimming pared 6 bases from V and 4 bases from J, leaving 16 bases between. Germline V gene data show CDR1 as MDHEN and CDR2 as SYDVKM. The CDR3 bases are TGTGCCAGCAGCGTCGGGACTCTCCTTTACAATGAGCAGTTCTTC. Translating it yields CASSVGTLLYNEQFF.

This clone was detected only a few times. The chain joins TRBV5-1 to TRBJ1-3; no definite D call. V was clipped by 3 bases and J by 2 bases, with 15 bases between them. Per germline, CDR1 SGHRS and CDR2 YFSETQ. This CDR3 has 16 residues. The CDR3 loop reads CASSSPELGAGNTIYF. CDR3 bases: TGCGCCAGCAGCTCACCGGAACTGGGTGCTGGAAACACCATATATTTT.

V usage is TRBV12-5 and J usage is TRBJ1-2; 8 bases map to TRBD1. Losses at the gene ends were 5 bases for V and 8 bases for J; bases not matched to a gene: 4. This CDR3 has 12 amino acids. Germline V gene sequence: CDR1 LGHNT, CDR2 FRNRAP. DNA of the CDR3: TGTGCTAGTGGTCAGGGGGCGGGCGGCTACACCTTC. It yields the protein CASGQGAGGYTF.

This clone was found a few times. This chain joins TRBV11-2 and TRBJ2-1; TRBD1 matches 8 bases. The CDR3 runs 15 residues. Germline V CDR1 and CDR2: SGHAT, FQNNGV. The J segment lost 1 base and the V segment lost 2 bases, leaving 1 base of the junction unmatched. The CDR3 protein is CASSLTGGSYNEQFF. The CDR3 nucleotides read TGTGCCAGCAGCTTAACAGGGGGTTCCTACAATGAGCAGTTCTTC.

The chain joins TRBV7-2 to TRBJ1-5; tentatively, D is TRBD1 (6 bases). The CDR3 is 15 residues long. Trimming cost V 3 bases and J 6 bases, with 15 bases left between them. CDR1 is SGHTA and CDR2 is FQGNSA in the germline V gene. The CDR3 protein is CASSFSTGSGQPQHF. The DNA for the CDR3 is TGTGCCAGCAGCTTCTCTACAGGGTCCGGTCAGCCCCAGCATTTT.

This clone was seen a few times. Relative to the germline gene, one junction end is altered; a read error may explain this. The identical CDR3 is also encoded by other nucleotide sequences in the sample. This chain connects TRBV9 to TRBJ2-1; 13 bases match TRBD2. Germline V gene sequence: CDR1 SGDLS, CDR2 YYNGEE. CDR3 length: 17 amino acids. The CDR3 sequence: CASSVSRGTSGNDEQFF. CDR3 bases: TGTGCCAGCAGCGTATCCCGCGGGACTAGCGGGAACGATGAGCAATTCTTC.

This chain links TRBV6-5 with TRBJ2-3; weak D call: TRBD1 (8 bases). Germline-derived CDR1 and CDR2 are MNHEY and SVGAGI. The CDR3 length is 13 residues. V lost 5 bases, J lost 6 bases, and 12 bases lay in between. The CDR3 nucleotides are TGTGCCAGCAGTGCACAGGGGGGGGATACGCAGTATTTT. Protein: CASSAQGGDTQYF.

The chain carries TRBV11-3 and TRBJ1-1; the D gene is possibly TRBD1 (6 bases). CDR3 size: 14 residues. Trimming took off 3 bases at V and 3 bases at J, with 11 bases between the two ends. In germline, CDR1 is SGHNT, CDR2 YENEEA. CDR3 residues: CASSLEGGDTEAFF. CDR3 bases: TGTGCCAGCAGCTTGGAAGGGGGGGACACTGAAGCTTTCTTT.

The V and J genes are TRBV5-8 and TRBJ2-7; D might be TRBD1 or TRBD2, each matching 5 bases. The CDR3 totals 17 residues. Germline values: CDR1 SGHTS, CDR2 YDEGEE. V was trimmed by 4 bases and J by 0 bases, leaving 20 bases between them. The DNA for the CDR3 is TGTGCCAGCAGCACCCTTACGGGGCCCCTCTCCTCCTACGAGCAGTACTTC. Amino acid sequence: CASSTLTGPLSSYEQYF.

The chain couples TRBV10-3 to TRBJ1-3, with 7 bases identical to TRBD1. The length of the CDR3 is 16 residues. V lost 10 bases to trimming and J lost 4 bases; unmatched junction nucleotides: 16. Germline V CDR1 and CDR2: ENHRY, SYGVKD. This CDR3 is CATSGFGTEVGNTIYF. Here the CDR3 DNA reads TGTGCCACCAGCGGGTTTGGGACAGAAGTCGGAAACACCATATATTTT.

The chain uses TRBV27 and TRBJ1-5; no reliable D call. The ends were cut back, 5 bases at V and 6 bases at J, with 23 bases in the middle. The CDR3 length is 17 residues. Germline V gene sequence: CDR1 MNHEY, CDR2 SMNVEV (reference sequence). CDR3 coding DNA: TGTGCCAGCAGTCCCTACCGTTCTGGCACACGGGGTCAGCCCCAGCATTTT. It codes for CASSPYRSGTRGQPQHF.